The source of this T cell receptor beta chain is a study of spatial heterogeneity in lung cancer. Study at large: The authors sequenced available follow-up PBMC samples, taken a median of approximately two years after resection. The count of detected beta-chain sequences consistently exceeded that of alpha-chain sequences.

Time point given: blood at routine non-recurrence follow-up after resection. TCRdb re-called the 5' RACE reads through MiXCR, storing one row per CDR3 protein. The repertoire consists of approximately 100,000 distinct CDR3 sequences, with roughly 19% occurring once and the leading ten covering 21%. The germline V gene has CDR1 LGHNA and CDR2 YNFKEQ. Trimming pared 0 bases from V and 8 bases from J, leaving 13 bases between. CDR3 length equals 15 residues. The table lists this clonotype with many counts. The clonotype comes from a male donor with early-stage non-small cell lung cancer. The chain combines TRBV4-2 with TRBJ1-4, with D possibly matching TRBD1 (5 bases). The starting material was PBMCs, obtained at follow-up. For the CDR3, the DNA is TGTGCCAGCAGCCAAGACGGGACTGGTAACGAAAAACTGTTTTTT. Encoded protein: CASSQDGTGNEKLFF.